Listed below are T cell receptor beta chains from one sample, sequenced in a study of blood T cell repertoires in COVID-19. The data were produced by immunoSEQ multiplex PCR, yet TCRdb's version contains in-frame clones alone and is incomplete. The sample holds around 370,000 clones, 88% seen once. Input material: peripheral blood. The receptors originated from a woman in her 70s with COVID-19, enrolled during active disease. Both conserved end residues are part of each CDR3. The D gene is left open where the match is weak. Size is omitted from some rows. Given values are once, few, many or a class for expanded clones.

V	D	J	size	CDR3	DNA
TRBV28	TRBD1	TRBJ2-1	NA	CASSFNAGGNEQFF	TGTGCCAGCAGTTTCAATGCAGGGGGCAATGAGCAGTTCTTC
TRBV5-6	NA	TRBJ2-2	NA	CASSLRRVKTGELFF	TGTGCCAGCAGCTTGCGGCGGGTTAAGACCGGGGAGCTGTTTTTT
TRBV6-5	TRBD1	TRBJ1-2	NA	CASRTGGNYGYTF	TGTGCCAGCCGGACAGGGGGCAACTATGGCTACACCTTC
TRBV15	TRBD1	TRBJ1-5	NA	CATSRFFGTGAWKSNQPQHF	TGTGCCACCAGCCGATTCTTTGGGACAGGGGCATGGAAGAGCAATCAGCCCCAGCATTTT
TRBV7-7	NA	TRBJ1-3	NA	CASSLGQGNTIYF	TGTGCCAGCAGCTTAGGGCAGGGAAACACCATATATTTT
TRBV6-5	TRBD1	TRBJ1-1	NA	CASKAPTGPFTEAFF	TGTGCCAGCAAAGCGCCGACAGGGCCTTTCACTGAAGCTTTCTTT
TRBV11-2	TRBD2	TRBJ2-7	NA	CASSQTSGRYEQYF	TGTGCCAGCAGCCAGACTAGCGGGCGGTACGAGCAGTACTTC
TRBV9	NA	TRBJ1-4	NA	CASSAGGGGAELFF	TGTGCCAGCAGCGCCGGAGGCGGGGGGGCAGAACTGTTTTTT
TRBV5-8	NA	TRBJ1-5	NA	CASSLGVYLNQPQHF	TGTGCCAGCAGCTTGGGAGTCTATCTCAATCAGCCCCAGCATTTT
TRBV3-1/TRBV3-2	TRBD2	TRBJ2-7	NA	CAVSGGASYEQYF	TGTGCCGTTAGCGGGGGAGCCTCCTACGAGCAGTACTTC
TRBV3-1/TRBV3-2	NA	TRBJ2-7	few	CASSQVAGVSEQYF	TGTGCCAGCAGCCAGGTAGCAGGGGTAAGCGAGCAGTACTTC
TRBV5-1	TRBD2	TRBJ2-7	once	CASSLEGGEGEQYF	TGCGCCAGCAGCTTGGAGGGAGGGGAGGGCGAGCAGTACTTC
TRBV19	TRBD1	TRBJ1-1	NA	CASSIDSGTGGVYTEAFF	TGTGCCAGTAGTATAGATAGCGGGACAGGGGGCGTTTACACTGAAGCTTTCTTT
TRBV9	TRBD1	TRBJ1-2	NA	CASSLGQGGNNYGYTF	TGTGCCAGCAGCCTCGGACAGGGGGGAAATAACTATGGCTACACCTTC
TRBV28	TRBD1	TRBJ2-7	NA	CASSFWAGTGSYEQYF	TGTGCCAGCAGTTTTTGGGCCGGGACAGGCTCCTACGAGCAGTACTTC
TRBV4-1	TRBD1	TRBJ1-2	NA	CASSQEGGGGNYGYTF	TGCGCCAGCAGCCAAGAAGGGGGCGGTGGGAACTATGGCTACACCTTC
TRBV6-5	NA	TRBJ2-1	NA	CASSLADEQFF	TGTGCCAGCAGCCTGGCCGATGAGCAGTTCTTC
TRBV27	NA	TRBJ2-1	once	CASRGSGVNEQFF	TGTGCCAGCAGGGGATCGGGGGTTAATGAGCAGTTCTTC
TRBV30	TRBD1	TRBJ1-3	NA	CAWSEGVQGRSGNTIYF	TGTGCCTGGAGTGAGGGGGTACAGGGGCGCTCTGGAAACACCATATATTTT
TRBV3-1/TRBV3-2	TRBD2	TRBJ2-3	NA	CASSQVSKGTSGSQYF	TGTGCCAGCAGCCAAGTATCGAAAGGGACTAGCGGGTCGCAGTATTTT
TRBV2	TRBD2	TRBJ2-3	NA	CASSENSGGVDTQYF	TGTGCCAGCAGTGAAAATAGCGGGGGGGTGGATACGCAGTATTTT
TRBV6-5	NA	TRBJ2-7	NA	CASKRSSYEQYF	TGTGCCAGCAAGCGGAGCTCCTACGAGCAGTACTTC
TRBV27	TRBD1	TRBJ2-3	NA	CASSYRDRGRDTQYF	TGTGCCAGCAGTTACCGGGACAGGGGCAGAGATACGCAGTATTTT
TRBV18	NA	TRBJ1-1	NA	CASSPRNTGPASTEAFF	TGTGCCAGCTCACCACGCAATACAGGGCCAGCTAGCACTGAAGCTTTCTTT
TRBV7-2	NA	TRBJ2-3	NA	CASSLTPRKGADTQYF	TGTGCCAGCAGCTTAACCCCGAGGAAGGGGGCAGATACGCAGTATTTT
TRBV7-3	TRBD1	TRBJ1-6	once	CASSFGTGGSPLHF	TGTGCCAGCAGCTTCGGGACAGGGGGTTCACCCCTCCACTTT
TRBV21-1	NA	TRBJ2-1	NA	CASRGDRGNEQFF	TGTGCCAGCAGAGGGGACAGGGGCAATGAGCAGTTCTTC
TRBV23-1	NA	TRBJ1-5	NA	CASSQSGGSSNQPQHF	TGCGCCAGCAGTCAATCGGGAGGCAGTAGCAATCAGCCCCAGCATTTT
TRBV7-3	TRBD2	TRBJ2-1	NA	CASSAGGPNEQFF	TGTGCCAGCAGCGCGGGGGGGCCCAATGAGCAGTTCTTC
TRBV28	NA	TRBJ2-3	NA	CASSPLTGTSTDTQYF	TGTGCCAGCAGCCCATTGACAGGAACTAGCACAGATACGCAGTATTTT
TRBV3-1/TRBV3-2	NA	TRBJ2-5	NA	CASSLSGVQETQYF	TGTGCCAGCAGCCTTTCAGGGGTCCAAGAGACCCAGTACTTC
TRBV10-1	TRBD2	TRBJ2-1	NA	CASSDTSGGVSYNEQFF	TGCGCCAGCAGCGACACTAGCGGGGGGGTCTCCTACAATGAGCAGTTCTTC
TRBV5-8	NA	TRBJ2-7	NA	CASSRGQPYEQYF	TGTGCCAGCAGCCGTGGACAGCCCTACGAGCAGTACTTC
TRBV14	TRBD1	TRBJ1-2	NA	CASSQTDRGFYGYTF	TGTGCCAGCAGCCAAACGGACAGGGGATTCTATGGCTACACCTTC
TRBV28	NA	TRBJ2-5	NA	CASSVAETQYF	TGTGCCAGCAGTGTGGCAGAGACCCAGTACTTC
TRBV7-9	NA	TRBJ2-5	once	CASSSSYQETQYF	TGTGCCAGCAGCTCCTCTTACCAAGAGACCCAGTACTTC
TRBV6-4	NA	TRBJ1-2	NA	CASSDKASGGYTF	TGTGCCAGCAGTGACAAGGCCTCGGGTGGCTACACCTTC
TRBV2	NA	TRBJ2-2	NA	CASSERDNGGELFF	TGTGCCAGCAGTGAACGGGATAACGGCGGGGAGCTGTTTTTT
TRBV2	TRBD1	TRBJ1-5	NA	CASSFGTVSNQPQHF	TGTGCCAGCAGTTTTGGGACAGTTAGCAATCAGCCCCAGCATTTT
TRBV9	NA	TRBJ1-4	NA	CASSVKGANEKLFF	TGTGCCAGCAGCGTGAAAGGGGCTAATGAAAAACTGTTTTTT
TRBV12-3/TRBV12-4	TRBD1	TRBJ1-2	NA	CASSPGQGDRYF	TGTGCCAGCAGTCCGGGACAGGGAGATAGGTACTTC
TRBV6-1	NA	TRBJ2-3	NA	CASSEVLSTGGSSDTQYF	TGTGCCAGCAGTGAAGTCCTGTCAACGGGGGGCAGCTCAGATACGCAGTATTTT